These T cell receptor beta chains were read from a single sample in a study of blood T cell repertoires in COVID-19. Measured with immunoSEQ multiplex PCR; TCRdb has only the in-frame clones, and not every one. Of roughly 270,000 clones listed, approximately 88% are singletons. Sequenced material: peripheral blood. The receptor source for this set is a man aged 18 to 30 with active or convalescent COVID-19. The CDR3 runs from the conserved cysteine through the conserved F or W. D genes are given only for firm matches. Rows may omit the clone size; those that give it use once, few, many or a size class.

d_call	clone_size	v_call	j_call	cdr3_nt	cdr3_aa
NA	NA	TRBV6-5	TRBJ2-5	TGTGCCAGCAAACGGGGGATGCGAGAGACCCAGTACTTC	CASKRGMRETQYF
TRBD1	NA	TRBV27	TRBJ2-6	TGTGCCAGCAGGAGGACAGGGGGCGCTGGGGCCAACGTCCTGACTTTC	CASRRTGGAGANVLTF
NA	NA	TRBV6-2/TRBV6-3	TRBJ2-1	TGTGCCAGCAGTTACACCCCCAGCGCGGCGAGCTCCTACAATGAGCAGTTCTTC	CASSYTPSAASSYNEQFF
TRBD1	NA	TRBV4-3	TRBJ2-2	TGCGCCAGCAGCCAAGTGGGACAGACCGGGGAGCTGTTTTTT	CASSQVGQTGELFF
TRBD2	NA	TRBV6-5	TRBJ2-7	TGTGCCAGCAAGCGCGGGGGGCTTACATACGAGCAGTACTTC	CASKRGGLTYEQYF
NA	NA	TRBV27	TRBJ1-2	TGTGCCAGCAGTCAACTACAACGGGACACAAGCTATGGCTACACCTTC	CASSQLQRDTSYGYTF
NA	NA	TRBV7-3	TRBJ2-2	TGTGCCAGCACTTCTAGTGGGGAGCTGTTTTTT	CASTSSGELFF
NA	NA	TRBV10-1	TRBJ2-1	NA	CASSILGAGGNEQFF
NA	NA	TRBV3-1/TRBV3-2	TRBJ1-2	TGTGCCAGCAGCCCTGACCGTGGACAGGGCTACACCTTC	CASSPDRGQGYTF
NA	once	TRBV7-3	TRBJ1-3	TGTGCCAGCAGCCCAGGGTATGGAAACACCATATATTTT	CASSPGYGNTIYF
NA	NA	TRBV5-1	TRBJ2-7	TGCGCCAGCAGCTTTGACCCAGGGTCCTACGAGCAGTACTTC	CASSFDPGSYEQYF
NA	NA	TRBV5-1	TRBJ1-4	TGCGCCAGCAGTTCCACAGAGCCTAATGAAAAACTGTTTTTT	CASSSTEPNEKLFF
TRBD1	NA	TRBV10-3	TRBJ1-2	TGTGCCATCAGTGAGCGACCGGGACAGGCCTCAGCTAACTATGGCTACACCTTC	CAISERPGQASANYGYTF
TRBD1	NA	TRBV14	TRBJ2-5	TGTGCCAGCAGCCACGTTGACAGGGGATTGGAGACCCAGTACTTC	CASSHVDRGLETQYF
NA	NA	TRBV18	TRBJ1-3	TGTGCCAGCTCACCACTAGGGGATACTGGAAACACCATATATTTT	CASSPLGDTGNTIYF
NA	NA	TRBV10-2	TRBJ1-2	TGCGCCAGCAGCCGACAGGCCGACTATGGCTACACCTTC	CASSRQADYGYTF
NA	NA	TRBV19	TRBJ1-2	TGTGCCAGTAGTGCCCAGAACTATGGCTACACCTTC	CASSAQNYGYTF
TRBD1	NA	TRBV4-3	TRBJ1-2	TGCGCCAGCACACCAGGGGACAGGGGTAACTATGGCTACACCTTC	CASTPGDRGNYGYTF
TRBD1	NA	TRBV4-3	TRBJ2-7	TGCGCCAGCAGCCAAGGTAGGGGGCGAAGGTACGAGCAGTACTTC	CASSQGRGRRYEQYF
NA	NA	TRBV6-2/TRBV6-3	TRBJ1-5	TGTGCCAGCAGTTACCCCCGGGGGTCGGGTGTACTCAATCAGCCCCAGCATTTT	CASSYPRGSGVLNQPQHF
NA	NA	TRBV6-2/TRBV6-3	TRBJ2-5	TGTGCCAGCAGTTACTTGACGAGGGGGGAGACCCAGTACTTC	CASSYLTRGETQYF
TRBD1	NA	TRBV5-6	TRBJ2-7	TGTGCCAGCAGCTTGGGACAGGGGTCCTACGAGCAGTACTTC	CASSLGQGSYEQYF
NA	NA	TRBV19	TRBJ2-3	TGTGCCAGTAGTACGGGGGTCACAGATACGCAGTATTTT	CASSTGVTDTQYF
TRBD1	NA	TRBV6-5	TRBJ1-2	TGTGCCAGCAGACGGACCGGGACAGGGGACGATGGCTACACCTTC	CASRRTGTGDDGYTF
NA	NA	TRBV21-1	TRBJ2-7	TGTGCCAGCAGTACTACAGGGGCGCCGGGACTAGCGGGGGAGACCTACGAGCAGTACTTC	CASSTTGAPGLAGETYEQYF
NA	NA	TRBV19	TRBJ1-1	TGTGCCAGTAGTATTAGGGCAGGGGTTAACACTGAAGCTTTCTTT	CASSIRAGVNTEAFF
NA	NA	TRBV7-2	TRBJ1-5	TGTGCCAGCAGCTTAGGGGGTGGGGCGTATCAGCCCCAGCATTTT	CASSLGGGAYQPQHF
NA	NA	TRBV19	TRBJ2-2	TGTGCCAGTAATCCCATAGCGAACACCGGGGAGCTGTTTTTT	CASNPIANTGELFF
NA	NA	TRBV7-6	TRBJ2-7	TGTGCCAGCAGCTTACTCCAGGGGTCCTACGAGCAGTACTTC	CASSLLQGSYEQYF